This TCR beta chain was sequenced for a study of blood T cell repertoires in COVID-19. Overall study context: Specimens from acute and convalescent COVID-19 originated in the United States, Italy and Spain.

The CDR3 has 14 amino acids. V gave up 5 bases and J gave up 10 bases; unmatched junction bases: 6. Germline CDR1 is LGHDT and CDR2 is YNNKEL (reference sequence). Sequencing used immunoSEQ multiplex PCR; TCRdb keeps in-frame clones, though not all of them. This table holds roughly 250,000 clones, more than 65% found once. The rearrangement links TRBV3-1 (or the pseudogene TRBV3-2) to TRBJ1-6; 9 bases line up with TRBD1. This clonotype originated in a woman between 40 and 50 years old with active or convalescent COVID-19. The sequencing input was peripheral blood. The CDR3 loop reads CASSSTGGGSPLHF. In DNA, the CDR3 is TGTGCCAGCAGCTCGACAGGGGGAGGATCACCCCTCCACTTT.